These 23 T cell receptor beta chains came from one sample sequenced in a study of OX40 agonist ivuxolimab in advanced cancers. Sequencing was performed with immunoSEQ multiplex PCR; in TCRdb, only in-frame clones are kept and a portion is missing. The repertoire holds over 30,000 clones, roughly four fifths seen once, with roughly 2.5% in the top ten. Specimen: CD4+ or CD8+ T cells sorted from blood, collected in a trial of the OX40 agonist ivuxolimab. Receptors were obtained from an adult with an advanced solid tumor such as melanoma, head and neck, liver or kidney cancer.

For this clone: At one boundary the junction diverges from the germline segment, which might be a read error. The rearrangement links TRBV30 to TRBJ2-7; 8 bases line up with TRBD2. Germline CDR1 GTSNPN, CDR2 SVGIG (reference sequence). The CDR3 spans 12 residues. The CDR3 nucleotides are TGTGCCGGGAGCGGGAGCTCCTACGAGCAGTACTTC. Residues: CAGSGSSYEQYF.

This chain joins TRBV5-4 and TRBJ2-2; TRBD1 matches 9 bases. Per germline, CDR1 SGHNT and CDR2 YYREEE (reference sequence). The ends lost 9 bases at V and 5 bases at J; junction bases unmatched: 14. The length of the CDR3 is 16 residues. The CDR3 nucleotides are TGTGCCACACGATTCCGGGACAGGGATTCAACCGGGGAGCTGTTTTTT. This codes for CATRFRDRDSTGELFF.

The V gene is TRBV15, the J gene TRBJ2-5; 7 bases align to TRBD2. Germline V lookup: CDR1 LNHNV, CDR2 YYDKDF (reference sequence). After removal of 0 bases from V and 4 bases from J, the junction contained 8 bases not matched to a gene. The CDR3 is 16 residues long. The CDR3 coding sequence is TGTGCCACCAGCAGAGATGGGGGGGTAGCGGTAGAGACCCAGTACTTC. Protein product: CATSRDGGVAVETQYF.

CDR3 loop: CASSQGGAPPEQYF. The CDR3 DNA reads as TGTGCCAGCAGCCAAGGGGGGGCACCCCCTGAGCAGTACTTC. The chain joins TRBV4-2 to TRBJ2-7; D may be TRBD1 or TRBD2 (6 bases each). Germline CDR1 LGHNA, CDR2 YNFKEQ. There are 14 residues in the CDR3. V lost 1 base, J lost 7 bases, and 14 bases lay in between.

V usage is TRBV7-2 and J usage is TRBJ1-4, with D possibly matching TRBD1 (5 bases). V lost 5 bases and J 2 bases, leaving 6 bases between the germline ends. Looked up from germline, CDR1 is SGHTA and CDR2 is FQGNSA. The CDR3 has 13 residues. The CDR3 is CASSRQTNEKLFF. The CDR3 nucleotides read TGTGCCAGCAGCAGACAGACTAATGAAAAACTGTTTTTT.

This clone was observed a handful of times. Other DNA sequences within the sample encode an identical CDR3. V gene TRBV7-6 combines with J gene TRBJ1-2; 7 bases match TRBD1. Losses at the gene ends were 4 bases for V and 4 bases for J; bases not matched to a gene: 3. In germline, CDR1 is SGHVS, CDR2 FNYEAQ. The CDR3 covers 13 residues. In DNA, the CDR3 is TGTGCCAGCAGCTCCAGGGGGGGCTATGGCTACACCTTC. It yields the protein CASSSRGGYGYTF. The whole variable domain, filled in from reference TRBV7-6 and TRBJ1-2, reads GAGVSQSPRYKVTKRGQDVALRCDPISGHVSLYWYRQALGQGPEFLTYFNYEAQQDKSGLPNDRFSAERPEGSISTLTIQRTEQRDSAMYRCASSSRGGYGYTFGSGTRLTVV.

The chain has TRBV15 and TRBJ1-5; 8 nucleotides align to TRBD1. The CDR3 is 16 residues long. The junction had 3 bases not matched to a gene; V was cut back by 0 bases and J by 2 bases. CDR1 and CDR2 (germline): LNHNV, YYDKDF (reference sequence). The CDR3 sequence: CATSRDLGQGNQPQHF. The CDR3 DNA reads as TGTGCCACCAGCAGAGATCTGGGACAGGGCAATCAGCCCCAGCATTTT.

The chain combines TRBV5-5 with TRBJ1-5; D unresolved. The CDR3 consists of 14 residues. Germline lookup yields CDR1 SGHKS and CDR2 YYEKEE (reference sequence). V gave up 1 base and J gave up 7 bases, with 12 bases separating them. CDR3 amino acids: CASSLSYPGQPQHF. CDR3 nucleotides: TGTGCCAGCAGCTTGTCATATCCAGGACAGCCCCAGCATTTT.

The rearrangement uses TRBV11-1 and TRBJ2-3; 13 bases align to TRBD2. The V gene end was trimmed by 11 bases and the J gene end by 6 bases; junction bases not matched to a gene: 11. Germline V lookup: CDR1 SGHAT, CDR2 FQDESV (reference sequence). This CDR3 region has 15 residues. The CDR3 spells CASSTGLAGVDTQYF. The CDR3, as DNA: TGTGCCTCCTCTACCGGACTAGCGGGAGTGGATACGCAGTATTTT. Variable domain in full (rest from reference TRBV11-1 and TRBJ2-3): EAEVAQSPRYKITEKSQAVAFWCDPISGHATLYWYRQILGQGPELLVQFQDESVVDDSQLPKDRFSAERLKGVDSTLKIQPAELGDSAMYLCASSTGLAGVDTQYFGPGTRLTVL.

The chain is built from TRBV28 and TRBJ1-2, with D unresolved. V was trimmed by 5 bases and J by 2 bases, leaving 9 bases between them. The length of the CDR3 is 13 residues. The V gene's germline CDR1 is MDHEN and CDR2 SYDVKM. The CDR3 loop reads CASSATVNYGYTF. The CDR3 nucleotides are TGTGCCAGCAGTGCCACAGTGAACTATGGCTACACCTTC.

The V and J genes are TRBV7-2 and TRBJ2-3, with TRBD2 matching over 7 bases. Germline lookup yields CDR1 SGHTA and CDR2 FQGNSA. The trim removed 1 base at V and 4 bases at J, leaving 5 bases unmatched. This CDR3 spans 15 amino acids. The CDR3 sequence: CASSLGGGVSDTQYF. CDR3 bases: TGTGCCAGCAGCTTAGGTGGGGGGGTTTCAGATACGCAGTATTTT.

The rearrangement uses TRBV5-4 and TRBJ2-3; 9 positions match TRBD2. The CDR3 totals 17 residues. The ends lost 0 bases at V and 2 bases at J; junction bases unmatched: 7. Germline-derived CDR1 and CDR2 are SGHNT and YYREEE (reference sequence). CDR3 amino acids: CASSLVLRGGVTDTQYF. CDR3 nucleotides: TGTGCCAGCAGCTTGGTTCTGCGGGGGGGGGTCACAGATACGCAGTATTTT.

The rearrangement uses TRBV30 and TRBJ1-4; D not resolved. Looked up from germline, CDR1 is GTSNPN and CDR2 is SVGIG (reference sequence). Trimming pared 4 bases from V and 0 bases from J, leaving 15 bases between. This CDR3 contains 16 residues. The CDR3 coding sequence is TGTGCCTGGAATAAGTACCCCCGCTCAACTAATGAAAAACTGTTTTTT. This gives the protein CAWNKYPRSTNEKLFF.

This clone was observed a few times. The chain has TRBV6-1 and TRBJ2-3; 7 nucleotides align to TRBD1. V lost 4 bases to trimming and J lost 3 bases; unmatched junction nucleotides: 1. The CDR3 has 13 amino acids. CDR1 and CDR2 (germline): MNHNS, SASEGT. Here the CDR3 reads CASSGQGTDTQYF. The CDR3 region has the DNA TGTGCCAGCAGTGGACAGGGAACAGATACGCAGTATTTT.

As concerns this clone: An end of the junction does not agree with germline; a read error may underlie this. The chain combines TRBV5-4 with TRBJ1-4; 7 bases are a match to TRBD1. There are 14 residues in the CDR3. Germline V gene sequence: CDR1 SGHNT, CDR2 YYREEE (reference sequence). As DNA, the CDR3 is TGTGCCAGCAGCTTGAACAGGGGAAGCGAAAAACTGGTTTTT. Protein product: CASSLNRGSEKLVF. Full variable domain (remainder filled in from reference TRBV5-4 and TRBJ1-4): ETGVTQSPTHLIKTRGQQVTLRCSSQSGHNTVSWYQQALGQGPQFIFQYYREEENGRGNFPPRFSGLQFPNYSSELNVNALELDDSALYLCASSLNRGSEKLVFGSGTQLSVL.

The chain links TRBV10-2 to TRBJ1-1; D unclear. This CDR3 is 14 amino acids long. CDR1 and CDR2 (germline): WSHSY, SAAADI. The V and J ends lost 1 base and 1 base respectively, with 7 bases between them. This chain's CDR3 is CASSEYTENTEAFF. The CDR3 bases are TGCGCCAGCAGTGAGTATACAGAGAACACTGAAGCTTTCTTT.

The J gene is TRBJ1-2, the V gene TRBV5-1, with 10 bases identical to TRBD1. V was pared by 2 bases and J by 1 base, with 5 bases of the junction left unmatched. Germline values: CDR1 SGHRS, CDR2 YFSETQ. CDR3 length: 16 residues. The CDR3 protein is CASSLIRTGGNYGYTF. Here the CDR3 DNA reads TGCGCCAGCAGCTTAATCAGGACAGGGGGTAACTATGGCTACACCTTC.

The V call is TRBV27, the J call TRBJ2-5; D is possibly TRBD2 (5 bases). In germline, CDR1 is MNHEY, CDR2 SMNVEV (reference sequence). V was trimmed by 5 bases and J by 4 bases, leaving 11 bases between them. CDR3 length: 13 residues. CDR3 sequence: CASSGRRRETQYF. In DNA, the CDR3 is TGTGCCAGCAGTGGCAGGAGGCGAGAGACCCAGTACTTC.

The chain has TRBV18 and TRBJ1-5; tentative D call: TRBD1 (5 bases). This CDR3 is built from 14 residues. Germline V CDR1 and CDR2: KGHSH, LQKENI. Trimming removed 2 bases from V and 12 bases from J, with 17 bases in between. CDR3 nucleotides: TGTGCCAGCTCACCAGAAGGATCCGGGACCAACCAGCATTTT. As protein: CASSPEGSGTNQHF.

A word on this clone: This same CDR3 is encoded by further DNA sequences in the sample. The gene calls are TRBV7-9 and TRBJ1-3, with TRBD1 matching 7 bases. The CDR3 is 15 amino acids. Germline V gene sequence: CDR1 SEHNR, CDR2 FQNEAQ (reference sequence). V was clipped by 2 bases and J by 2 bases; unmatched bases: 3. The CDR3 protein is CASSLSTGTGNTIYF. DNA of the CDR3: TGTGCCAGCAGCTTATCGACAGGGACTGGAAACACCATATATTTT.

V is TRBV27 and J is TRBJ2-7; 8 bases line up with TRBD1. V gave up 5 bases and J gave up 1 base; unmatched junction bases: 1. This CDR3 comprises 13 residues. CDR1 and CDR2 (germline): MNHEY, SMNVEV (reference sequence). CDR3 nucleotide sequence: TGTGCCAGCAGTCGACAGGGGTCCTACGAGCAGTACTTC. This codes for CASSRQGSYEQYF.

The V and J genes are TRBV2 and TRBJ1-5; TRBD1 is a possible D gene (5 bases). In germline, CDR1 is SNHLY, CDR2 FYNNEI. V lost 7 bases, J lost 4 bases, and 11 bases lay in between. The CDR3 runs 13 residues. The CDR3 protein is CASKGTENQPQHF. CDR3 DNA: TGTGCCAGCAAGGGGACGGAGAATCAGCCCCAGCATTTT.

V is TRBV27 and J is TRBJ2-3, with D possibly matching TRBD1 (5 bases). This CDR3 has 12 amino acids. The V end was cut by 6 bases, the J end by 4 bases, with 8 bases between. CDR1 is MNHEY, CDR2 SMNVEV, per germline (reference sequence). CDR3: CASRSRADTQYF. Written as DNA, the CDR3 is TGTGCCAGCAGGAGCAGGGCAGATACGCAGTATTTT.